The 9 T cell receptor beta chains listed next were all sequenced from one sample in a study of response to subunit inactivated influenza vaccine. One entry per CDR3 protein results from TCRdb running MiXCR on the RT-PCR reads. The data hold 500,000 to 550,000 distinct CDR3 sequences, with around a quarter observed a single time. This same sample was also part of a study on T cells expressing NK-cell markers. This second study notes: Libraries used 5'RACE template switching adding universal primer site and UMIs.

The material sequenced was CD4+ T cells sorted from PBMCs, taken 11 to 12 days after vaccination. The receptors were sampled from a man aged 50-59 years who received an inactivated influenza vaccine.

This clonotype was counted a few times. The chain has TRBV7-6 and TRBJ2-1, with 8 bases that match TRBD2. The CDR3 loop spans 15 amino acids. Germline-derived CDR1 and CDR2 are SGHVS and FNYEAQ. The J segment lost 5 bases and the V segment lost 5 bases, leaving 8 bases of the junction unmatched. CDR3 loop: CASSPGGSSHNEQFF. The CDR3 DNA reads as TGTGCCAGCAGCCCGGGGGGGAGCTCACACAATGAGCAGTTCTTC.

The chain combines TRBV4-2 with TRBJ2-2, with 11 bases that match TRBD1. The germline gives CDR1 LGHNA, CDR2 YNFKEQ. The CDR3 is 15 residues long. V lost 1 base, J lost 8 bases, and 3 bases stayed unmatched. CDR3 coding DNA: TGTGCCAGCAGCCAAGCGGACAGGGGGCTGGGGGAGCTGTTTTTT. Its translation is CASSQADRGLGELFF.

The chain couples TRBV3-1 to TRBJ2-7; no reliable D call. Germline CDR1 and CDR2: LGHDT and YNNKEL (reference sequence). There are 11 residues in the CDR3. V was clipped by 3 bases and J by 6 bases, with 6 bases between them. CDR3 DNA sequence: TGTGCCAGCAGCCAGACCCGCGAGCAGTACTTC. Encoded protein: CASSQTREQYF.

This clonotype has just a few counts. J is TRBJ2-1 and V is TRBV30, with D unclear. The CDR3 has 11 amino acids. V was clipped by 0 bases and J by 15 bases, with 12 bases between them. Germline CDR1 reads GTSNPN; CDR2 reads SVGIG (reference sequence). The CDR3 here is CAWSVLLRTFF. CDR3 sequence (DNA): TGTGCCTGGAGTGTACTCCTCCGAACGTTCTTC.

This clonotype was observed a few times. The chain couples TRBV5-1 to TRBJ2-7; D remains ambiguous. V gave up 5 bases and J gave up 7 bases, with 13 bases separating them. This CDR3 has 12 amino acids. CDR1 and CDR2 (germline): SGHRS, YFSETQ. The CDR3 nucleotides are TGCGCCAGCAGTGCGGTCTCTGGGGAGCAGTACTTC. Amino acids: CASSAVSGEQYF.

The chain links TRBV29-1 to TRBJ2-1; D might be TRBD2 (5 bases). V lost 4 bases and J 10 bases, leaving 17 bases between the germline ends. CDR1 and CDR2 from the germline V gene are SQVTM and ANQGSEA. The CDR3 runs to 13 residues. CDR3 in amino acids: CSVGSDRWTEQFF. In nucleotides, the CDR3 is TGCAGCGTTGGTAGCGACCGCTGGACGGAGCAGTTCTTC.

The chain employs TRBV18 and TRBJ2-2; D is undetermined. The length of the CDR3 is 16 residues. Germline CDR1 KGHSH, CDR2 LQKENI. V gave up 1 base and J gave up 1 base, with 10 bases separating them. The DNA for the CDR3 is TGTGCCAGCTCACCACGAGAAGGGATGAACACCGGGGAGCTGTTTTTT. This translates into CASSPREGMNTGELFF. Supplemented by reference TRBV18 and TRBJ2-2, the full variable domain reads NAGVMQNPRHLVRRRGQEARLRCSPMKGHSHVYWYRQLPEEGLKFMVYLQKENIIDESGMPKERFSAEFPKEGPSILRIQQVVRGDSAAYFCASSPREGMNTGELFFGEGSRLTVL.

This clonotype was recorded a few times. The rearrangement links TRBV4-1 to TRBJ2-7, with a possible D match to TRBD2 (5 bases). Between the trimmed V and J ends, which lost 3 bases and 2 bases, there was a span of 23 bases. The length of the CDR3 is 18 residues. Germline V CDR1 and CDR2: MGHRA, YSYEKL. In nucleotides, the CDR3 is TGCGCCAGCAGCCACGACATAATTCCGGGAAGAGGGCCCTACGAGCAGTACTTC. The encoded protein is CASSHDIIPGRGPYEQYF.

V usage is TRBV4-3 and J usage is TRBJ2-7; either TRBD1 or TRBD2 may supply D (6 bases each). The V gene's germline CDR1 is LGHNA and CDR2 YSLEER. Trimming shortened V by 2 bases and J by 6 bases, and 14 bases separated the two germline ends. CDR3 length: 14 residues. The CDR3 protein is CASSQPRGPPEQYF. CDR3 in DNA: TGCGCCAGCAGCCAACCCCGGGGGCCCCCCGAGCAGTACTTC.